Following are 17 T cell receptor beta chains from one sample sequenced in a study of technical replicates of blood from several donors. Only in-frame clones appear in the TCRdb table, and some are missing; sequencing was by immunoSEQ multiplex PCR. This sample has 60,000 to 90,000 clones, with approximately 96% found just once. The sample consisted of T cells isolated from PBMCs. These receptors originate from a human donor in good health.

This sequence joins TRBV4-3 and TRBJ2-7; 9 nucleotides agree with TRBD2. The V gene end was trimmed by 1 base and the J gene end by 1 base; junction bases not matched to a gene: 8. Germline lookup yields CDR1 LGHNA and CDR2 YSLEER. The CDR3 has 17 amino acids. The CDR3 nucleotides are TGCGCCAGCAGCCAAGTTTTAGCGGGAGAACAGTCCTACGAGCAGTACTTC. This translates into CASSQVLAGEQSYEQYF.

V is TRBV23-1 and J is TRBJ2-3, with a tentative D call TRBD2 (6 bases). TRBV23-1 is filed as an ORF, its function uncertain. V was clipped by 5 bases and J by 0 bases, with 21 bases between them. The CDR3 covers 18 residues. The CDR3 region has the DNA TGCGCCAGCAGTTGGTTTAAAAGGCGGGATGGGAGCACAGATACGCAGTATTTT. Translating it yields CASSWFKRRDGSTDTQYF.

The CDR3, as DNA: TGCAGCGTGAGGGGCGGGACTAGCTATACAGATACGCAGTATTTT. Translated: CSVRGGTSYTDTQYF. V usage is TRBV29-1 and J usage is TRBJ2-3; 9 bases are a match to TRBD2. The CDR3 covers 15 residues. In germline, CDR1 is SQVTM, CDR2 ANQGSEA. The V gene end was trimmed by 6 bases and the J gene end by 3 bases; junction bases not matched to a gene: 10.

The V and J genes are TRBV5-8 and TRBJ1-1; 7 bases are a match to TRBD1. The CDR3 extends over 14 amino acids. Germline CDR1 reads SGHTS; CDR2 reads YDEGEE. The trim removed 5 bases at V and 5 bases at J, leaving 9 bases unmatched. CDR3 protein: CASSLGQSYTEAFF. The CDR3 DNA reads TGTGCCAGCAGTCTGGGACAGTCTTATACTGAAGCTTTCTTT.

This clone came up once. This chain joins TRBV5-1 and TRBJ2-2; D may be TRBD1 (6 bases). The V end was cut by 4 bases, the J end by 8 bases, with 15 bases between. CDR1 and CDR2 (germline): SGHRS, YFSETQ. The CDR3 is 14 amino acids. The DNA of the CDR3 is TGCGCCAGCAGCCTCCAGCCCGGGACAGGGGAGCTGTTTTTT. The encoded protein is CASSLQPGTGELFF.

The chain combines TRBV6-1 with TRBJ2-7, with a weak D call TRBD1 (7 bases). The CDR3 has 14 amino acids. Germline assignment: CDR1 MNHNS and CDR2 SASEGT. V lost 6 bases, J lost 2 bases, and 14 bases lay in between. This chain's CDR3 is CASRTTGRTYEQYF. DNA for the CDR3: TGTGCCAGCAGGACGACAGGGAGGACCTACGAGCAGTACTTC.

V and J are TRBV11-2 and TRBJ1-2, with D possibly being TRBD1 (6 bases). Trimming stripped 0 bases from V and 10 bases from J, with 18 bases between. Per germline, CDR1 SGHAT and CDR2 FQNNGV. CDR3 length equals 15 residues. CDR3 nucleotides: TGTGCCAGCAGCTTAGAGGCAGGGGCGATATTCGACTACACCTTC. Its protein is CASSLEAGAIFDYTF.

This chain's CDR3 is CASSQDRSTDTQYF. The CDR3 bases are TGCGCCAGCAGCCAGGACAGGAGCACAGATACGCAGTATTTT. V is TRBV5-1 and J is TRBJ2-3, with 7 bases matching TRBD1. Germline V gene sequence: CDR1 SGHRS, CDR2 YFSETQ. There are 14 residues in the CDR3. V lost 4 bases, J lost 0 bases, and 2 bases stayed unmatched.

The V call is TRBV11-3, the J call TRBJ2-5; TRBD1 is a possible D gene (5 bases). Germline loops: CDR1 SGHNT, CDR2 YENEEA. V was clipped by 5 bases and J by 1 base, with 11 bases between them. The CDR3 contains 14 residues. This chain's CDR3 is CASSVFRAQETQYF. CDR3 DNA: TGTGCCAGCAGCGTTTTCAGGGCCCAAGAGACCCAGTACTTC.

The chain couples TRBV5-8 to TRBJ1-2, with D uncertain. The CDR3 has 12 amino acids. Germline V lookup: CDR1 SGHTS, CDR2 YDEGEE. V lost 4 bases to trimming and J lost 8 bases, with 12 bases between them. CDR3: CASSRLTAGYTF. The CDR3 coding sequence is TGTGCCAGCAGCCGACTGACGGCGGGCTACACCTTC.

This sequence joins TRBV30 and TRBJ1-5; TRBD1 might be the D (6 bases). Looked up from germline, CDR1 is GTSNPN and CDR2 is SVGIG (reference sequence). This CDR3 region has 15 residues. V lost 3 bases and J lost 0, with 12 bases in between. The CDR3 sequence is CAWSSTGISNQPQHF. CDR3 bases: TGTGCCTGGAGCTCAACAGGGATTAGCAATCAGCCCCAGCATTTT.

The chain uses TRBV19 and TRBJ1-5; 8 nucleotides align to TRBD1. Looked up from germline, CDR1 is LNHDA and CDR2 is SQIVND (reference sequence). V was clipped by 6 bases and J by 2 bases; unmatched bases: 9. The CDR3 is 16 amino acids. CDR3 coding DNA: TGTGCCAGTAGAATGGACAGGGAGAACGGCAATCAGCCCCAGCATTTT. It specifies CASRMDRENGNQPQHF.

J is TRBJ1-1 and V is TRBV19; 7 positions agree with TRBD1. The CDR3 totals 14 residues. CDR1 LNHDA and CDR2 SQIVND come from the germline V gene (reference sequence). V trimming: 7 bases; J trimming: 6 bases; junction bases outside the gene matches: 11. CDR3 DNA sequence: TGTGCCAGTAATATCGACAGGGTAGGAGCTGAAGCTTTCTTT. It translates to CASNIDRVGAEAFF. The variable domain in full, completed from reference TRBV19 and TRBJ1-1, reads DGGITQSPKYLFRKEGQNVTLSCEQNLNHDAMYWYRQDPGQGLRLIYYSQIVNDFQKGDIAEGYSVSREKKESFPLTVTSAQKNPTAFYLCASNIDRVGAEAFFGQGTRLTVV.

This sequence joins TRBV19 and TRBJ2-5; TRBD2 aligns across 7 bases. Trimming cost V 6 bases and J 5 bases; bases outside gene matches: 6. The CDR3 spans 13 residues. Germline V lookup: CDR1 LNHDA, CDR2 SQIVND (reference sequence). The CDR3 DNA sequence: TGTGCCAGTAGACGACTAGCAGGGGAGACCCAGTACTTC. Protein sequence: CASRRLAGETQYF.

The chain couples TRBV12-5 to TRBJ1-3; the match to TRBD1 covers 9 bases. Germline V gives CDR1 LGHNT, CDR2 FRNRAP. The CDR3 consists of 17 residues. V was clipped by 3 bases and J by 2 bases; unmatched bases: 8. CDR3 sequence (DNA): TGTGCTAGTGGTTTCGTAAGGGGACAGGGAGCTGGAAACACCATATATTTT. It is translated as CASGFVRGQGAGNTIYF.

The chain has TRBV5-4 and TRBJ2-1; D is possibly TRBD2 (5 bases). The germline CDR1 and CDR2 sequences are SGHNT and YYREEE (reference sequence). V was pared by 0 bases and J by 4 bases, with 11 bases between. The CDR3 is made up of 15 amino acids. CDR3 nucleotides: TGTGCCAGCAGCTTGGGTCCGTCGGGATACAATGAGCAGTTCTTC. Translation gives CASSLGPSGYNEQFF. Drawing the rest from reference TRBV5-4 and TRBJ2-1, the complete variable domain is ETGVTQSPTHLIKTRGQQVTLRCSSQSGHNTVSWYQQALGQGPQFIFQYYREEENGRGNFPPRFSGLQFPNYSSELNVNALELDDSALYLCASSLGPSGYNEQFFGPGTRLTVL.

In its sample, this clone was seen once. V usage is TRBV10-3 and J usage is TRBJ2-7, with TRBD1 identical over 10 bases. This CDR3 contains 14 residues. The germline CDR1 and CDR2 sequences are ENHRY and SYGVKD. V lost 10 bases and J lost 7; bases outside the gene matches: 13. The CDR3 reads CASRDRGDFREQYF. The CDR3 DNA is TGTGCCAGCCGGGACAGGGGAGATTTCAGGGAGCAGTACTTC.